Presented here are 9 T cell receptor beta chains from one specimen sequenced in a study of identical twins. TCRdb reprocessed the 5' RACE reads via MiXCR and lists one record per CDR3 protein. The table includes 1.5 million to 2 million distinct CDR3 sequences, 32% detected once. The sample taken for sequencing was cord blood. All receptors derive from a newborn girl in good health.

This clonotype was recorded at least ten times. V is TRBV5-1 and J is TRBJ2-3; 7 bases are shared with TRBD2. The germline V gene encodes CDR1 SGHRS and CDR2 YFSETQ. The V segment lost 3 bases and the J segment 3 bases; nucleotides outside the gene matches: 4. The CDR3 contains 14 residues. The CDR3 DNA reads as TGCGCCAGCAGCTCGGGAGGTCTTACAGATACGCAGTATTTT. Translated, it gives CASSSGGLTDTQYF.

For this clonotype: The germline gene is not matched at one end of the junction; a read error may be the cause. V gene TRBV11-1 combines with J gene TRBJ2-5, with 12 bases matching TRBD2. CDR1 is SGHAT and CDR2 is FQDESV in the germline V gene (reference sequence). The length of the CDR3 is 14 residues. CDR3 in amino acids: CASSLAGGQETHYF. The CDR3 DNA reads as TGTGCCAGCAGCCTAGCGGGAGGGCAAGAGACCCATTACTTC.

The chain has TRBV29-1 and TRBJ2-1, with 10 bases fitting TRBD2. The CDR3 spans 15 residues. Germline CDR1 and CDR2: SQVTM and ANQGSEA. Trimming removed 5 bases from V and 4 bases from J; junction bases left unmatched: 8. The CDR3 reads CSVPTTSGLYNEQFF. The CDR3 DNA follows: TGCAGCGTTCCTACGACTAGCGGGCTTTACAATGAGCAGTTCTTC.

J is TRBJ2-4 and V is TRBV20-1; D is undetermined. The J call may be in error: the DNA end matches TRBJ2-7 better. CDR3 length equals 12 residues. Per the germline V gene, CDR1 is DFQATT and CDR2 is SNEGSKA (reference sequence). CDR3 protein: CSARRRWDEQYF. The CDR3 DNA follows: TGCAGTGCTAGAAGGCGTTGGGACGAGCAGTACTTC.

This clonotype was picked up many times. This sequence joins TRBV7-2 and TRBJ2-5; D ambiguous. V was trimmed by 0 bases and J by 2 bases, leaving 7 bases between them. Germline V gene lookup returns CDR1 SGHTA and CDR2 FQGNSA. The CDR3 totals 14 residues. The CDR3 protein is CASSLALTQETQYF. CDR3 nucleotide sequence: TGTGCCAGCAGCTTAGCACTTACGCAAGAGACCCAGTACTTC.

DNA of the CDR3: TGTGTCAATGGGTATGGCGGATCTTACAATGAGCAGTTCTTC. This gives the protein CVNGYGGSYNEQFF. The V call is TRBV2, the J call TRBJ2-1, with no clear D. This CDR3 is 14 amino acids long. Germline V gene data show CDR1 as SNHLY and CDR2 as FYNNEI.

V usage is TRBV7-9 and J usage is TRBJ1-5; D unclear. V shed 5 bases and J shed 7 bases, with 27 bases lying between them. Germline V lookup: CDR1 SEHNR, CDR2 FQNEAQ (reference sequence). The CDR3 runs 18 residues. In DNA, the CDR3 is TGTGCCAGCAGCCTAGTGCTCCCCGGACGGGGTGGTATACAGCCCCAGCATTTT. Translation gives CASSLVLPGRGGIQPQHF.

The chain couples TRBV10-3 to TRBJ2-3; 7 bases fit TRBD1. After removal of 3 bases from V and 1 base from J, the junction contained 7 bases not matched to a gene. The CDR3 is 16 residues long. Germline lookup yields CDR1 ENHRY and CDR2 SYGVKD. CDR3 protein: CAISDPQQGGTDTQYF. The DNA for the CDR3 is TGTGCCATCAGTGACCCACAGCAGGGGGGCACAGATACGCAGTATTTT.

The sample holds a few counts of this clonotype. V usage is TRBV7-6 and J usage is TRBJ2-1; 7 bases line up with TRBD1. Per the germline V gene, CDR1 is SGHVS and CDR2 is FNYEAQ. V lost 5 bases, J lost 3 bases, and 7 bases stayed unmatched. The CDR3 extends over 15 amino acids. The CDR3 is CASSQGQAFYNEQFF. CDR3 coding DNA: TGTGCCAGCAGCCAAGGACAGGCCTTCTACAATGAGCAGTTCTTC.